Here is one T cell receptor (beta chain) with its context. Other DNA sequences within the sample encode an identical CDR3. Clones were read by immunoSEQ multiplex PCR, and TCRdb kept only the in-frame ones, dropping some. This sample yields over 5,000 clones, of which 70% to 90% are seen a single time; 9% belongs to the top ten. The record originates from a study of sequential checkpoint blockade in melanoma. Study background: Both treatment sequences were followed by maintenance nivolumab.

Trimming removed 0 bases from V and 5 bases from J; junction bases left unmatched: 6. The CDR3 covers 16 residues. Germline CDR1 LGHNA, CDR2 YSLEER. Sample treatment: randomized to nivolumab then ipilimumab (arm A) or the reverse (arm B). From thawed PBMCs, live CD3+CD8+ cells negative for CD19 and CD56 were sorted. The receptor comes from a human donor with melanoma. Sequenced here: CD8+ T cells sorted from blood (inferred from file names), sampled from a patient given nivolumab and ipilimumab in sequence. V is TRBV4-3 and J is TRBJ2-3; TRBD2 aligns across 9 bases. In nucleotides, the CDR3 is TGCGCCAGCAGCCAAGACCGGGGACTAGCCGGAGATACGCAGTATTTT. Protein sequence: CASSQDRGLAGDTQYF.